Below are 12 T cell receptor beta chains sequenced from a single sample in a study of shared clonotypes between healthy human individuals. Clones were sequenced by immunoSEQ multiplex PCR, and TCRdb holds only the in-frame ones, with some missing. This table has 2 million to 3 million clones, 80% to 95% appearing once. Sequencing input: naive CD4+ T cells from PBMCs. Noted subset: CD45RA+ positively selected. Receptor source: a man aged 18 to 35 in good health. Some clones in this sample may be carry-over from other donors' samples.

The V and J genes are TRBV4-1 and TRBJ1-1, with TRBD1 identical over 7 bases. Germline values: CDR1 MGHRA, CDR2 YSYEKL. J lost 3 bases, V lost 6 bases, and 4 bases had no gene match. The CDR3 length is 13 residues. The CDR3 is CASRQGGDTEAFF. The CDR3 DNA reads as TGCGCCAGCAGGCAGGGGGGGGACACTGAAGCTTTCTTT.

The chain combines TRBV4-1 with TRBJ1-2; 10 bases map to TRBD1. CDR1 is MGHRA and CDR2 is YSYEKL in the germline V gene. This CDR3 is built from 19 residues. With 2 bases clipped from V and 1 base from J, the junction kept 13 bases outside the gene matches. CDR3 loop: CASSQQSGLGDRGNYGYTF. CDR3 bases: TGCGCCAGCAGCCAACAAAGTGGCCTTGGGGACAGGGGTAACTATGGCTACACCTTC.

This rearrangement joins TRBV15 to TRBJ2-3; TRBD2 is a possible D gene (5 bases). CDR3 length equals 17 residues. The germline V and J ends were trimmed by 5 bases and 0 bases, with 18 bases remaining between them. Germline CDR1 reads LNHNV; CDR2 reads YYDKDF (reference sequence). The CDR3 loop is CATSGGGPALSTDTQYF. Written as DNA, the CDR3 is TGTGCCACCAGCGGAGGAGGTCCAGCGCTTAGCACAGATACGCAGTATTTT.

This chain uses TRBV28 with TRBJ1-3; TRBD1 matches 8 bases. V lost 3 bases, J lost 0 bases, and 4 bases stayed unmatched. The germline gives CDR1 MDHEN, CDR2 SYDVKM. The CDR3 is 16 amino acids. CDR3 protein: CASSFWTGLSGNTIYF. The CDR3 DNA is TGTGCCAGCAGTTTCTGGACAGGGCTCTCTGGAAACACCATATATTTT.

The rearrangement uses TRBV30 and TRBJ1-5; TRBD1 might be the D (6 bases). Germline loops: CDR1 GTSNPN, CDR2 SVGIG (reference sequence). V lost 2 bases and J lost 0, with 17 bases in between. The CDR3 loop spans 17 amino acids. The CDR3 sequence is CAWSPPRGQFSNQPQHF. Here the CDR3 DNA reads TGTGCCTGGAGTCCCCCACGGGGACAATTTAGCAATCAGCCCCAGCATTTT.

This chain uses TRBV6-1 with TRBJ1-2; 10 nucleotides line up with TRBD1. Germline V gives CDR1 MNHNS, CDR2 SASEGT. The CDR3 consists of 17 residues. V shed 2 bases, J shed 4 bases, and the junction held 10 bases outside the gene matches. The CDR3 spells CASSEWGQGRTVYGYTF. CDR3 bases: TGTGCCAGCAGTGAATGGGGACAGGGGCGTACAGTCTATGGCTACACCTTC.

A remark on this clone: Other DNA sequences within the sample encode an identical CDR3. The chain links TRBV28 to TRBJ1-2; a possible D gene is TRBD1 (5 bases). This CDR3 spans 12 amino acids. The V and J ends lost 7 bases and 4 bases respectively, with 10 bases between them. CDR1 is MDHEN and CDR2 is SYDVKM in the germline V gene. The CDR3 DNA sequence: TGTGCCAGCAACCAGGGAGGCTATGGCTACACCTTC. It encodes CASNQGGYGYTF.

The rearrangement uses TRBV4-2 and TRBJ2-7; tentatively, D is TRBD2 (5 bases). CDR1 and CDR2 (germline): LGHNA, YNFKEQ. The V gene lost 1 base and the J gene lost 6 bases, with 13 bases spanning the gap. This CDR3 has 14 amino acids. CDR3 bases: TGTGCCAGCAGCCAAGGGGGAGTCCTCGCCGAGCAGTACTTC. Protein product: CASSQGGVLAEQYF.

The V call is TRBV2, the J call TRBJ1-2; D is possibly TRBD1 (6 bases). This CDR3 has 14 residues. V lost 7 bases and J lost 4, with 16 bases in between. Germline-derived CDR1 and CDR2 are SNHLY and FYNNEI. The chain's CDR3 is CASITQGGGYGYTF. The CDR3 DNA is TGTGCCAGCATAACACAGGGTGGGGGCTATGGCTACACCTTC.

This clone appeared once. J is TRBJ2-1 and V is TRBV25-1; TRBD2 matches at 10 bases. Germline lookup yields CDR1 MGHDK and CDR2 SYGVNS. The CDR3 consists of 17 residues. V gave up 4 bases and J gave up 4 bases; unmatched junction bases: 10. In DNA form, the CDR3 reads TGTGCCAGCAGTGCTACTTTAGCGGGAGGCGGGTACAATGAGCAGTTCTTC. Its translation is CASSATLAGGGYNEQFF.

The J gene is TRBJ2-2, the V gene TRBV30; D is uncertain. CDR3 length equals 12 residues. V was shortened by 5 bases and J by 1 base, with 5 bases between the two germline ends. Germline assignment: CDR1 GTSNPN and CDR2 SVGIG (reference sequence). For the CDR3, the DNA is TGTGCCTGGGACGAGAACACCGGGGAGCTGTTTTTT. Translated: CAWDENTGELFF.

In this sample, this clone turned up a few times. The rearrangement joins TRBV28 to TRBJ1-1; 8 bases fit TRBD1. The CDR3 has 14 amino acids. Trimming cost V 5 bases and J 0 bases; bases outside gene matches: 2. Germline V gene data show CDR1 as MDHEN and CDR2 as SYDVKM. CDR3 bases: TGTGCCAGCAGTGGACAGGGATTGAACACTGAAGCTTTCTTT. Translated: CASSGQGLNTEAFF.